Each of the 5 T cell receptor beta chains below was sequenced from the same sample in a study of T cells in Graves' hyperthyroidism and ophthalmopathy. Authors of the study amplified TCR beta CDR3 regions from RNA transcripts. Researchers ran a first-round RT-PCR on the TCR CDR3 using the HTBI primer set. In TCRdb, the multiplex PCR reads were re-called with MiXCR into one record per CDR3 protein. In the table there are hundreds of thousands of distinct CDR3 sequences, about 20% of which are singletons. Sequences were obtained from blood. All receptors derive from a young man with Graves' ophthalmopathy.

This clonotype was seen only once. The chain combines TRBV15 with TRBJ1-6; D is unresolved. CDR1 and CDR2 from the germline V gene are LNHNV and YYDKDF (reference sequence). Between the trimmed V and J ends, which lost 0 bases and 9 bases, there was a span of 9 bases. The CDR3 has 14 amino acids. As DNA, the CDR3 is TGTGCCACCAGCAGAGATCGAATGGGTTCACCCCTCCACTTT. Translated: CATSRDRMGSPLHF.

A remark on this clonotype: A much more abundant neighbour one base away suggests this may be a read error. The chain has TRBV5-1 and TRBJ2-7, with 7 bases that match TRBD1. Trimming cost V 4 bases and J 6 bases; bases outside gene matches: 10. Germline lookup yields CDR1 SGHRS and CDR2 YFSETQ. CDR3 length: 14 amino acids. CDR3 protein: CASSIKQGPSEQYF. The CDR3 coding sequence is TGCGCCAGCAGCATCAAACAGGGGCCCTCCGAGCAGTACTTC.

This clonotype was counted many times. CDR3 bases: TGTGCCAGCAGTGTAGGTCGGGAGAACACTGAAGCTTTCTTT. Translation gives CASSVGRENTEAFF. The rearrangement joins TRBV2 to TRBJ1-1, with D unresolved. This CDR3 spans 14 amino acids. The germline CDR1 and CDR2 sequences are SNHLY and FYNNEI. V lost 4 bases, J lost 1 base, and 10 bases lay in between.

At least ten counts were recorded for this clonotype. The chain couples TRBV7-3 to TRBJ2-1; D may be TRBD1 or TRBD2 (5 bases each). Germline loops: CDR1 SGHTA, CDR2 FQGTGA. The CDR3 runs 14 residues. The V gene lost 3 bases and the J gene lost 5 bases, with 11 bases spanning the gap. The CDR3 reads CASSLGEYDNEQFF. The CDR3 DNA reads as TGTGCCAGCAGCTTGGGGGAGTACGACAATGAGCAGTTCTTC.

At least ten counts were recorded for this clonotype. V and J are TRBV2 and TRBJ2-5; D gene unclear. Germline assignment: CDR1 SNHLY and CDR2 FYNNEI. The CDR3 runs to 15 residues. Trimming cost V 8 bases and J 1 base, with 17 bases left between them. CDR3 nucleotides: TGTGCCAGCTTCTCCCCGGCGGCAGGCCAAGAGACCCAGTACTTC. Translating gives CASFSPAAGQETQYF.